The 20 T cell receptor beta chains below were found in one sample sequenced in a study of T-cell reconstitution after alpha-beta-depleted transplantation in children. Unique molecular identifiers featured in how the TCRbeta library was prepared. TCRdb redid the calling of the PCR reads with MiXCR, one entry per CDR3 protein. The table includes about 830,000 distinct CDR3 sequences, 16% detected once. Specimen: PBMCs, mostly from graft donor cells, collected 360 days after TCRalphabeta/CD19-depleted stem cell transplant. These receptors all come from a male patient under 18 who had a stem cell transplant for acute lymphoblastic leukemia, so the T cells may come from the graft donor.

This clonotype was seen ten or more times. Here the CDR3 reads CASSVDDQYF. CDR3 sequence (DNA): TGTGCCAGCAGCGTAGACGACCAGTACTTC. The V call is TRBV9, the J call TRBJ2-5; D gene uncertain. V lost 0 bases to trimming and J lost 10 bases, with 4 bases between them. The CDR3 has 10 amino acids. From germline, CDR1 is SGDLS and CDR2 YYNGEE.

The chain couples TRBV7-3 to TRBJ1-1; D not resolved. CDR3 length: 17 amino acids. Trimming removed 5 bases from V and 0 bases from J, with 19 bases in between. The germline V gene encodes CDR1 SGHTA and CDR2 FQGTGA. CDR3 nucleotides: TGTGCCAGCAGCGTAGCGGGTCAAGGGAGGATGAACACTGAAGCTTTCTTT. Its protein is CASSVAGQGRMNTEAFF.

This clonotype has just a few counts. The chain links TRBV12-3 or TRBV12-4 to TRBJ2-3; possibly TRBD2 for D (5 bases). The V end lost 3 bases, the J end lost 0 bases, and 10 bases lay between the germline ends. This CDR3 comprises 15 residues. The CDR3 DNA reads as TGTGCCAGCAGTTTGGGAGCGTCTAGCACAGATACGCAGTATTTT. Amino acids: CASSLGASSTDTQYF.

This clonotype was counted only a few times. This sequence joins TRBV4-1 and TRBJ2-7, with TRBD1 matching over 7 bases. The ends lost 3 bases at V and 3 bases at J; junction bases unmatched: 8. CDR3 length equals 15 residues. Germline lookup yields CDR1 MGHRA and CDR2 YSYEKL. The chain's CDR3 is CASSQNPGQSYEQYF. The CDR3 region has the DNA TGCGCCAGCAGCCAGAACCCGGGACAGAGCTACGAGCAGTACTTC.

The rearrangement links TRBV5-1 to TRBJ2-1, with D perhaps matching TRBD2 (6 bases). Germline V gene lookup returns CDR1 SGHRS and CDR2 YFSETQ. The CDR3 loop spans 15 amino acids. The V gene lost 5 bases and the J gene lost 9 bases, with 21 bases spanning the gap. CDR3 sequence reads: CASSTKGSGRAEQFF. As DNA, the CDR3 is TGCGCCAGCAGTACGAAAGGGAGCGGGCGGGCTGAGCAGTTCTTC.

This clonotype was seen only a few times. This chain links TRBV18 with TRBJ2-5; D gene ambiguous. The CDR3 runs 11 residues. V shed 3 bases and J shed 7 bases, with 6 bases lying between them. From germline, CDR1 is KGHSH and CDR2 LQKENI. CDR3 protein: CASSPMGTQYF. CDR3 nucleotide sequence: TGTGCCAGCTCACCGATGGGGACCCAGTACTTC.

V usage is TRBV2 and J usage is TRBJ2-2; the D gene is possibly TRBD2 (6 bases). The CDR3 runs 16 residues. Germline V gene sequence: CDR1 SNHLY, CDR2 FYNNEI. The germline V and J ends were trimmed by 6 bases and 4 bases, with 18 bases remaining between them. The CDR3 loop reads CASSPPGGVGTGELFF. The CDR3 DNA reads as TGTGCCAGCAGCCCCCCCGGGGGAGTTGGCACCGGGGAGCTGTTTTTT.

This clonotype was observed a handful of times. The chain couples TRBV5-5 to TRBJ2-7; 9 bases fit TRBD2. J lost 7 bases, V lost 0 bases, and 11 bases had no gene match. The CDR3 has 16 amino acids. Looked up from germline, CDR1 is SGHKS and CDR2 is YYEKEE (reference sequence). The DNA for the CDR3 is TGTGCCAGCAGCTTGGACTGGATTAGCGGGAGTTGGGAGCAGTACTTC. This sequence encodes CASSLDWISGSWEQYF.

The rearrangement uses TRBV12-3 or TRBV12-4 and TRBJ1-2; tentatively, D is TRBD1 (5 bases). With 6 bases removed from V and 4 bases from J, the gap between germline ends came to 12 bases. The CDR3 consists of 13 residues. DNA of the CDR3: TGTGCCAGCAGCATACAGGCATTCTATGGCTACACCTTC. It specifies CASSIQAFYGYTF.

This clonotype was detected a few times. This rearrangement joins TRBV12-3 or TRBV12-4 to TRBJ2-3, with D possibly TRBD1 on 6 matching bases. V was trimmed by 6 bases and J by 10 bases, leaving 11 bases between them. This CDR3 is 11 amino acids long. CDR3 in DNA: TGTGCCAGCAGCACAGGGACGGCGCAGTATTTT. Translating it yields CASSTGTAQYF.

In this sample, this clonotype turned up a few times. The chain is built from TRBV12-3 or TRBV12-4 and TRBJ2-7; 13 bases agree with TRBD2. This CDR3 region has 17 residues. With 6 bases clipped from V and 2 bases from J, the junction kept 10 bases outside the gene matches. CDR3 DNA sequence: TGTGCCAGCAGGGGACTAGCGGGACCTCACAGGCCCTACGAGCAGTACTTC. Amino acids: CASRGLAGPHRPYEQYF.

In its sample, this clonotype was seen a few times. CDR3 in amino acids: CASSTGPTGVDGYTF. CDR3 nucleotide sequence: TGCGCCAGCAGTACCGGACCTACAGGGGTTGATGGCTACACCTTC. The chain recombines TRBV5-1 with TRBJ1-2, with 7 bases fitting TRBD1. The CDR3 length is 15 residues. Trimming took 5 bases from V and 6 from J; bases not matched to a gene: 13. Germline lookup yields CDR1 SGHRS and CDR2 YFSETQ. The entire variable domain, with the rest obtained from reference TRBV5-1 and TRBJ1-2, is as follows: KAGVTQTPRYLIKTRGQQVTLSCSPISGHRSVSWYQQTPGQGLQFLFEYFSETQRNKGNFPGRFSGRQFSNSRSEMNVSTLELGDSALYLCASSTGPTGVDGYTFGSGTRLTVV.

The CDR3 region has the DNA TGTGCCAGCAGCTTATTCCCCAGCTATGAGCAGTTCTTC. Translation: CASSLFPSYEQFF. The V call is TRBV7-8, the J call TRBJ2-1; D ambiguous. In germline, CDR1 is SGHVS, CDR2 FQNEAQ. With 2 bases removed from V and 8 bases from J, the gap between germline ends came to 10 bases. This CDR3 has 13 amino acids.

The table lists this clonotype with a count of one. The chain has TRBV7-9 and TRBJ2-7; D not resolved. Germline lookup yields CDR1 SEHNR and CDR2 FQNEAQ (reference sequence). V lost 3 bases, J lost 0 bases, and 9 bases lay in between. The CDR3 is 14 amino acids. CDR3: CASSLIGLSYEQYF. CDR3 nucleotide sequence: TGTGCCAGCAGCTTGATCGGGCTCTCCTACGAGCAGTACTTC.

This clonotype was seen at least ten times. The chain carries TRBV20-1 and TRBJ1-2, with D perhaps matching TRBD1 (5 bases). V was clipped by 3 bases and J by 7 bases, with 15 bases between them. The CDR3 totals 13 residues. The V gene's germline CDR1 is DFQATT and CDR2 SNEGSKA (reference sequence). This chain's CDR3 is CSARGQGTLGYTF. The CDR3 DNA reads as TGCAGTGCTAGGGGGCAGGGTACCCTTGGCTACACCTTC.

This clonotype was seen a few times. The chain carries TRBV20-1 and TRBJ1-1, with D unclear. This CDR3 comprises 17 residues. V shed 0 bases and J shed 0 bases, with 17 bases lying between them. CDR1 and CDR2 from the germline V gene are DFQATT and SNEGSKA (reference sequence). The CDR3 DNA reads TGCAGTGCTAGAGATCCGGCAGGTCAGAGCCTGAACACTGAAGCTTTCTTT. Its translation is CSARDPAGQSLNTEAFF.

There are a few counts of this clonotype. The chain is built from TRBV24-1 and TRBJ2-5, with a weak D call TRBD2 (5 bases). The V end was cut by 9 bases, the J end by 5 bases, with 15 bases between. The CDR3 covers 13 residues. Germline CDR1 and CDR2: KGHDR and SFDVKD. The CDR3 nucleotides are TGTGCCACCCATTCCACTAGTGGGGAGACCCAGTACTTC. This sequence encodes CATHSTSGETQYF.

The chain joins TRBV5-6 to TRBJ2-7; TRBD1 matches 8 bases. J gave up 5 bases and V 0 bases, and 7 bases lay outside the gene matches. The CDR3 has 15 amino acids. Germline V CDR1 and CDR2: SGHDT, YYEEEE. DNA for the CDR3: TGTGCCAGCAGCTTGGCGAATCGACAGGGGAACGAGCAGTACTTC. Translated, it gives CASSLANRQGNEQYF.

The chain links TRBV6-2 or TRBV6-3 to TRBJ2-3, with D possibly TRBD2 on 6 matching bases. Trimming pared 6 bases from V and 6 bases from J, leaving 22 bases between. This CDR3 contains 16 residues. Germline CDR1 and CDR2: MNHEY and SVGEGT. CDR3: CASSLTSPPVFDTQYF. As DNA, the CDR3 is TGTGCCAGCAGCCTAACTAGCCCCCCAGTGTTCGATACGCAGTATTTT.

This clonotype was seen a few times. The chain joins TRBV10-3 to TRBJ2-6, with D possibly matching TRBD2 (6 bases). The CDR3 runs 17 residues. CDR1 and CDR2 from the germline V gene are ENHRY and SYGVKD. V was cut by 6 bases and J by 0 bases, with 15 bases left in between. Here the CDR3 reads CAISQGLLSSGANVLTF. As DNA, the CDR3 is TGTGCCATCAGCCAGGGACTGCTGAGCTCTGGGGCCAACGTCCTGACTTTC.